Listed below are T cell receptor beta chains from one sample, sequenced in a study of shared clonotypes between healthy human individuals. The data were produced by immunoSEQ multiplex PCR, yet TCRdb's version contains in-frame clones alone and is incomplete. The data show 1,500,000 or so clones, roughly 96% seen once. Sequencing was carried out using naive CD4+ T cells sorted from blood. The receptor set was obtained from a young man in good health. The conserved cysteine and the conserved F or W are not part of the CDR3 here. Fields, in order: clone size, V gene, D gene, J gene, CDR3 protein. The D gene is left open where the match is weak. Clone sizes are given selectively: once, few, many, or a class where the clone is expanded.

-	TRBV9	TRBD1	TRBJ1-2	ASSVLDRVDYGYT
-	TRBV5-4	TRBD1	TRBJ1-3	ASRGQGTGNTIY
once	TRBV6-5	-	TRBJ1-1	ASSYPGGAF
-	TRBV29-1	TRBD1	TRBJ2-2	SGGTGVAGELF
once	TRBV5-1	TRBD1	TRBJ1-2	ASSLARGLYGYT
-	TRBV11-2	TRBD2	TRBJ2-1	ARRTSGRRFCKHYNEQF
-	TRBV27	TRBD2	TRBJ2-7	ASRRTGGGSYEQY
-	TRBV9	-	TRBJ2-7	ASSVVGGTEQY
-	TRBV30	TRBD1	TRBJ1-4	AWSVRGREKLF
-	TRBV19	TRBD1	TRBJ1-5	ATNRGWGSQH
-	TRBV4-3	TRBD2	TRBJ2-7	ASSQESAGGPYEQY
-	TRBV25-1	-	TRBJ2-5	ASSEWRVGGETQY
-	TRBV2	TRBD2	TRBJ2-7	ASRTEPLAHREQY
-	TRBV28	TRBD1	TRBJ1-2	AVGTVGYT
-	TRBV28	-	TRBJ2-2	ASSFRQGGTGELF
-	TRBV19	-	TRBJ1-1	ASSGTMNTEAF
-	TRBV29-1	-	TRBJ1-2	SARDRTIGGYT
-	TRBV15	-	TRBJ2-5	ATSDSRIETQY
-	TRBV6-5	-	TRBJ1-4	ASSLSGATNEKLF
-	TRBV21-1	-	TRBJ2-1	ASPNRGAYNEQF
-	TRBV19	TRBD2	TRBJ2-1	ASRQREGTSGTRGSYNEQF
-	TRBV7-2	-	TRBJ1-5	ASSFGLTIQPQH
-	TRBV29-1	-	TRBJ2-1	TTSISSYNEQF
-	TRBV5-1	TRBD2	TRBJ2-1	ASRGGGLAPIESSYNEQF
-	TRBV6-6	TRBD1	TRBJ2-7	ASRETGGPYEQY
-	TRBV15	-	TRBJ2-2	ATSREDMIGELF
-	TRBV18	-	TRBJ2-1	ASSPQVQYNEQF
-	TRBV7-2	-	TRBJ2-7	ASSMLGPYEQY
-	TRBV7-2	-	TRBJ2-3	ASGGRRVDTQY
-	TRBV15	-	TRBJ2-5	ATSRGGDVETQY
few	TRBV27	TRBD2	TRBJ2-1	ASSDGLAIGAHNEQF
-	TRBV6-6	-	TRBJ2-2	ASSYGGNYGELF
-	TRBV5-1	TRBD2	TRBJ2-3	ASSSLPSGTDTDTQY
-	TRBV5-1	-	TRBJ2-6	ASRKIQGNSGANVLT
few	TRBV6-1	TRBD1	TRBJ1-5	ASSAGQGKPQH
-	TRBV6-5	TRBD1	TRBJ2-7	ASSEQGAKYEQY
-	TRBV5-1	-	TRBJ2-7	ASSPAFSEQY
-	TRBV7-9	TRBD2	TRBJ2-1	AGLAGVYNEQF
-	TRBV14	-	TRBJ2-3	ASSQGTFTDTQY
-	TRBV10-3	TRBD2	TRBJ2-2	AISGSGRNIGELF
-	TRBV18	TRBD2	TRBJ2-1	ASSPFRGVNEQF
once	TRBV9	-	TRBJ2-1	ASSVVAVPYNEQF
-	TRBV4-1	TRBD1	TRBJ2-1	ASSQDQTGGLLVEQF
-	TRBV6-5	TRBD1	TRBJ1-5	ASSTGERRKPQH
-	TRBV19	-	TRBJ1-3	ASSLLSGNTIY
-	TRBV6-1	-	TRBJ1-5	ASSLGSGSNQPQH
-	TRBV7-6	TRBD2	TRBJ2-3	ASSLGSGSTDTQY
-	TRBV6-5	TRBD2	TRBJ2-1	ASSYYASGSNNEQF
-	TRBV7-2	-	TRBJ2-3	ASSLRSSPSTDTQY
-	TRBV27	TRBD1	TRBJ2-1	ASSYPTRGPGRREQF
-	TRBV6-5	-	TRBJ2-1	ASNTIRAYNEQF
-	TRBV6-6	TRBD2	TRBJ2-2	ASSYPKGLAAGELF
-	TRBV10-1	TRBD1	TRBJ1-1	ASSEYRGSQAF